This T cell receptor beta chain came from a study of technical replicates of blood from several donors. The CDR3 runs to 16 residues. CDR1 and CDR2 (germline): SGHRS, YFSETQ. V was pared by 0 bases and J by 4 bases, with 13 bases between. Data came from immunoSEQ multiplex PCR; TCRdb stores just in-frame clones and leaves some out. The sample holds 75,000 to 100,000 clones; around 95% are singletons and the top ten take about 0.26%. This clonotype was sampled from a human donor in good health. The source material was T cells isolated from PBMCs. The chain is built from TRBV5-1 and TRBJ1-4; D uncertain. CDR3 sequence reads: CASSLDGAQLNEKLFF. The CDR3 DNA is TGCGCCAGCAGCTTGGACGGTGCACAGCTTAATGAAAAACTGTTTTTT. The full variable domain, completed using reference TRBV5-1 and TRBJ1-4, is KAGVTQTPRYLIKTRGQQVTLSCSPISGHRSVSWYQQTPGQGLQFLFEYFSETQRNKGNFPGRFSGRQFSNSRSEMNVSTLELGDSALYLCASSLDGAQLNEKLFFGSGTQLSVL.